The sequence of this T cell receptor beta chain was determined in a study of technical replicates of blood from a handful of donors (dated by TCRdb to 2016 to 2017). Trimmed from V: 4 bases; trimmed from J: 5 bases; junction bases lacking a gene match: 12. Including the terminal cysteine and phenylalanine, the CDR3 comprises 16 residues. Of all the DNA, just the CDR3 is kept, 48 bases in frame from base 1. The germline V gene yields SGHAT for CDR1 and FQNNGV for CDR2. For this clone: What this receptor recognizes is not known. No much larger clone is present one base from it, and per-base qualities are unavailable.

Library preparation used the immunoSEQ multiplex PCR assay. What TCRdb holds here is the immuneACCESS table cut down to in-frame rearrangements. Part of the clones is not present; checked against another copy, under half of the missing clones reflect an unresolved V gene, and the others are unexplained. The sample records about 98,000 clones, under 97% of which are singletons. In total, the top ten clones hold over 0.2% of the sample. Sequencing was done on a sample of T cells isolated from PBMCs. The chain links TRBV11-2 with TRBJ2-5; the central 8 bases match TRBD1. The receptor was derived from a human donor in good health. The nucleotide sequence is given as TGTGCCAGCAGCTACAGGACAGGGCGTTCCCGGGAGACCCAGTACTTC. It is translated as CASSYRTGRSRETQYF.